This is a list of T cell receptor beta chains from one sample in a study of OX40 agonist ivuxolimab in advanced cancers. Data came from immunoSEQ multiplex PCR; TCRdb stores just in-frame clones and leaves some out. The data hold fewer than 75,000 clones, with roughly 92% observed a single time. The sequencing here drew on CD4+ or CD8+ T cells sorted from blood, taken in a trial of the OX40 agonist ivuxolimab. The receptors shown here come from an adult with an advanced solid tumor such as melanoma, head and neck, liver or kidney cancer. Both conserved end residues are trimmed from each CDR3. Each record gives: V gene, J gene, CDR3 protein.

v_gene: TRBV28; j_gene: TRBJ1-1; CDR3aa: ASSPQGWSFMGPYLTEAF
v_gene: TRBV6-6; j_gene: TRBJ1-2; CDR3aa: ASSYPSVYRPYGYT
v_gene: TRBV5-1; j_gene: TRBJ2-7; CDR3aa: ASSSDLQGYEQY
v_gene: TRBV6-6; j_gene: TRBJ1-2; CDR3aa: ASSRPGASGGYT
v_gene: TRBV18; j_gene: TRBJ1-5; CDR3aa: ASSPTGTGGGQPQH
v_gene: TRBV7-2; j_gene: TRBJ1-1; CDR3aa: ASSPGPGPRGEAF
v_gene: TRBV7-9; j_gene: TRBJ1-3; CDR3aa: ASSQWGGTSPSGNTIY
v_gene: TRBV7-2; j_gene: TRBJ2-7; CDR3aa: ASSNGQGVAYEQY
v_gene: TRBV6-5; j_gene: TRBJ2-1; CDR3aa: ASSLRASSYNEQF
v_gene: TRBV28; j_gene: TRBJ2-7; CDR3aa: ASSLGEPLGYEQY